This passage covers 26 T cell receptor beta chains from one sample sequenced in a study of blood T cells in healthy people across ages. Then a second PCR, running about 6 to 12 cycles, was carried out with a sample-barcoded 5' primer and a J-beta primer mix. TCRdb independently ran MiXCR on the 5' RACE reads; one entry per CDR3 protein. Of 780,000 or so distinct CDR3 sequences in the sample, more than 50% were seen once. Sequenced sample: blood. These receptors originate from a man aged 40-49 years in good health.

This rearrangement joins TRBV7-2 to TRBJ2-7, with 13 bases lining up with TRBD2. This CDR3 has 14 amino acids. V lost 4 bases to trimming and J lost 6 bases; unmatched junction nucleotides: 3. The V gene's germline CDR1 is SGHTA and CDR2 FQGNSA. The CDR3: CASSSRTSGSEQYF. CDR3 DNA: TGTGCCAGCAGCTCCCGGACTAGCGGGAGCGAGCAGTACTTC. Supplemented by reference TRBV7-2 and TRBJ2-7, the full variable domain reads GAGVSQSPSNKVTEKGKDVELRCDPISGHTALYWYRQSLGQGLEFLIYFQGNSAPDKSGLPSDRFSAERTGGSVSTLTIQRTQQEDSAVYLCASSSRTSGSEQYFGPGTRLTVT.

The sample holds many counts of this clonotype. The gene calls are TRBV7-8 and TRBJ1-5, with D perhaps matching TRBD1 (5 bases). From germline, CDR1 is SGHVS and CDR2 FQNEAQ. Trimming cost V 1 base and J 6 bases, with 7 bases left between them. The CDR3 spans 13 residues. CDR3 sequence reads: CASSLGRGQPQHF. The CDR3 DNA sequence: TGTGCCAGCAGCTTAGGAAGGGGTCAGCCCCAGCATTTT.

Notes on this clonotype: A junction boundary mismatches the germline segment, possibly from a read error. V is TRBV7-3 and J is TRBJ2-6; D is tentatively TRBD1 or TRBD2 (5 bases each). The CDR3 is 13 amino acids. Germline V gene lookup returns CDR1 SGHTA and CDR2 FQGTGA. The CDR3 region has the DNA TGTGCCAGCAGCCCCACCGGGGCCAGCGTCCTGACTTTC. Its protein is CASSPTGASVLTF.

The chain employs TRBV9 and TRBJ2-1; TRBD2 is a possible D gene (5 bases). The CDR3 runs 12 residues. The V end lost 7 bases, the J end lost 6 bases, and 11 bases lay between the germline ends. Germline-derived CDR1 and CDR2 are SGDLS and YYNGEE. The CDR3 nucleotides are TGTGCCAGCGGAAAGGCGGGCAATGAGCAGTTCTTC. It yields the protein CASGKAGNEQFF.

The chain has TRBV12-3 or TRBV12-4 and TRBJ1-6, with D tentatively TRBD1 (5 bases). The CDR3 consists of 16 residues. Trimming removed 5 bases at V and 3 bases at J, with 14 bases between. Here the CDR3 DNA reads TGTGCCAGCAGTGAAACAAGGGGTGGCTATAATTCACCCCTCCACTTT. Amino acid sequence: CASSETRGGYNSPLHF.

This chain joins TRBV7-9 and TRBJ1-2; D not certain. This CDR3 has 15 residues. Germline values: CDR1 SEHNR, CDR2 FQNEAQ (reference sequence). V was pared by 5 bases and J by 7 bases, with 20 bases between. The CDR3 DNA follows: TGTGCCAGCAGCCCAACCCAGAGGCATCGCTCTGGCTACACCTTC. Its translation: CASSPTQRHRSGYTF.

This clonotype was seen a single time. V gene TRBV20-1 combines with J gene TRBJ2-1; a possible D gene is TRBD1 (5 bases). Trimming removed 0 bases from V and 4 bases from J, with 10 bases in between. The CDR3 contains 14 residues. The V gene's germline CDR1 is DFQATT and CDR2 SNEGSKA (reference sequence). This CDR3 is CSAREAGNYNEQFF. The CDR3 coding sequence is TGCAGTGCTAGAGAGGCAGGGAATTACAATGAGCAGTTCTTC.

This chain uses TRBV28 with TRBJ2-3; the match to TRBD2 covers 9 bases. The CDR3 covers 18 residues. The germline V gene has CDR1 MDHEN and CDR2 SYDVKM. With V trimmed by 1 base and J by 0 bases, 8 bases remained unmatched. As DNA, the CDR3 is TGTGCCAGCAGTTTATTCCGCGGGAGGGCCGGGAGCACAGATACGCAGTATTTT. As protein: CASSLFRGRAGSTDTQYF.

This clonotype was observed a single time. One end of the junction does not line up with germline, which may come from a read error. CDR3 amino acids: CACSLNQNIQYF. The CDR3 coding sequence is TGTGCCTGCAGCCTAAACCAAAACATTCAGTACTTC. The chain couples TRBV7-3 to TRBJ2-4; no firm D call. There are 12 residues in the CDR3. Germline loops: CDR1 SGHTA, CDR2 FQGTGA.

The V call is TRBV3-1, the J call TRBJ1-1; D perhaps matches TRBD1 (6 bases). This CDR3 spans 14 amino acids. Trimming took 1 base from V and 5 from J, leaving 11 bases between them. Looked up from germline, CDR1 is LGHDT and CDR2 is YNNKEL (reference sequence). The CDR3 nucleotides read TGTGCCAGCAGCCAAGCAGGGGCAGAGACTGAAGCTTTCTTT. This encodes CASSQAGAETEAFF. The full variable domain, in which reference TRBV3-1 and TRBJ1-1 provide the parts outside the CDR3, is DTAVSQTPKYLVTQMGNDKSIKCEQNLGHDTMYWYKQDSKKFLKIMFSYNNKELIINETVPNRFSPKSPDKAHLNLHINSLELGDSAVYFCASSQAGAETEAFFGQGTRLTVV.

This clonotype was counted only a few times. The genes are TRBV20-1 and TRBJ2-5; 9 nucleotides agree with TRBD1. J gave up 11 bases and V 6 bases, and 16 bases lay outside the gene matches. The CDR3 totals 14 residues. Germline V CDR1 and CDR2: DFQATT, SNEGSKA (reference sequence). CDR3 sequence: CSAVNRDREREQYF. DNA for the CDR3: TGCAGTGCAGTGAACCGGGACAGGGAAAGGGAGCAGTACTTC.

The V call is TRBV10-2, the J call TRBJ2-3; possibly TRBD2 for D (7 bases). CDR1 and CDR2 from the germline V gene are WSHSY and SAAADI. CDR3 length equals 15 residues. V was trimmed by 4 bases and J by 4 bases, leaving 15 bases between them. The CDR3 bases are TGCGCCAGCAGTGCGGGACGCGGGGGCTCAGATACGCAGTATTTT. Translation gives CASSAGRGGSDTQYF.

This rearrangement joins TRBV12-3 or TRBV12-4 to TRBJ2-5, with 9 bases aligning to TRBD1. The CDR3 covers 14 residues. V was clipped by 6 bases and J by 5 bases; unmatched bases: 7. This CDR3 reads CASRRQGVWETQYF. As DNA, the CDR3 is TGTGCCAGCAGGAGACAGGGGGTGTGGGAGACCCAGTACTTC.

This clonotype was seen just once. The V and J genes are TRBV20-1 and TRBJ2-1, with 8 bases identical to TRBD1. J was trimmed by 3 bases and V by 5 bases; bases with no gene match: 9. Germline V gene lookup returns CDR1 DFQATT and CDR2 SNEGSKA (reference sequence). This CDR3 has 15 residues. The CDR3, as DNA: TGCAGTGCTTTAACAGGGGGAAGGGTCTACAATGAGCAGTTCTTC. Protein product: CSALTGGRVYNEQFF.

This rearrangement joins TRBV11-2 to TRBJ2-3, with D perhaps matching TRBD1 or TRBD2 (5 bases each). The CDR3 has 16 residues. Trimming shortened V by 5 bases and J by 2 bases, and 17 bases separated the two germline ends. Germline-derived CDR1 and CDR2 are SGHAT and FQNNGV. The CDR3 region is CASSISGTHYTDTQYF. In DNA form, the CDR3 reads TGTGCCAGCAGCATCTCCGGGACCCATTACACAGATACGCAGTATTTT.

This clonotype was observed once. A clone one base away is much larger, so this may be a read error. The chain carries TRBV7-2 and TRBJ1-2; no reliable D call. Germline assignment: CDR1 SGHTA and CDR2 FQGNSA. This CDR3 comprises 11 residues. The V end was cut by 5 bases, the J end by 8 bases, with 9 bases between. CDR3 nucleotide sequence: TGTGCCAGCAGCAACACTGTAGGCTACACCTTC. This sequence encodes CASSNTVGYTF.

Notes on this clonotype: With a much larger clone just one base away, this may be a read error. The chain links TRBV29-1 to TRBJ2-5, with D unresolved. The CDR3 totals 12 residues. The germline V gene encodes CDR1 SQVTM and CDR2 ANQGSEA. The CDR3 bases are TGCAGCGTGGAAGGGCCCCGAGAGACCCAGTACTTC. Residues: CSVEGPRETQYF.

The CDR3 here is CSARDSGIQETQYF. In nucleotides, the CDR3 is TGCAGTGCTAGAGATTCCGGGATACAAGAGACCCAGTACTTC. The chain combines TRBV20-1 with TRBJ2-5; D might be TRBD2 (5 bases). Germline CDR1 is DFQATT and CDR2 is SNEGSKA (reference sequence). Trimming removed 0 bases from V and 2 bases from J, with 10 bases in between. The CDR3 contains 14 residues.

This clonotype was recorded a few times. The rearrangement joins TRBV3-1 to TRBJ2-2; no definite D call. The CDR3 extends over 15 amino acids. Looked up from germline, CDR1 is LGHDT and CDR2 is YNNKEL (reference sequence). V lost 0 bases and J 5 bases, leaving 10 bases between the germline ends. CDR3: CASSQDPKRTGELFF. The CDR3 DNA sequence: TGTGCCAGCAGCCAAGATCCGAAACGAACCGGGGAGCTGTTTTTT.

V gene TRBV6-5 combines with J gene TRBJ1-4; D not resolved. The germline V and J ends were trimmed by 4 bases and 0 bases, with 24 bases remaining between them. The CDR3 sequence is 20 residues long. Germline V lookup: CDR1 MNHEY, CDR2 SVGAGI. The CDR3 sequence is CASSLGISRGSSSTNEKLFF. CDR3 sequence (DNA): TGTGCCAGCAGTTTGGGGATATCGAGAGGGAGTTCCTCAACTAATGAAAAACTGTTTTTT.

The V call is TRBV5-1, the J call TRBJ2-3; D remains ambiguous. The CDR3 is made up of 16 amino acids. Trimming removed 0 bases at V and 0 bases at J, with 11 bases between. CDR1 is SGHRS, CDR2 YFSETQ, per germline. The CDR3 region has the DNA TGCGCCAGCAGCTTGGCTCCGGATACTAGCACAGATACGCAGTATTTT. Its protein product is CASSLAPDTSTDTQYF.

The rearrangement joins TRBV20-1 to TRBJ1-5; perhaps TRBD1 as D (6 bases). Germline V gives CDR1 DFQATT, CDR2 SNEGSKA (reference sequence). The CDR3 is 13 amino acids. V dropped 3 bases and J dropped 3 bases, with 9 bases sitting between them. CDR3 in DNA: TGCAGTGCTAGGCAGGGGAACAATCAGCCCCAGCATTTT. This translates into CSARQGNNQPQHF.

The chain uses TRBV6-6 and TRBJ2-7; D is possibly TRBD1 (6 bases). V shed 9 bases and J shed 5 bases, with 17 bases lying between them. Germline loops: CDR1 MNHNY, CDR2 SVGAGI (reference sequence). CDR3 length equals 13 residues. This CDR3 reads CASEGTNFDEQYF. The DNA of the CDR3 is TGTGCCAGTGAGGGGACAAATTTTGACGAGCAGTACTTC.

This sequence joins TRBV20-1 and TRBJ2-3; D ambiguous. Trimming took 2 bases from V and 6 from J, leaving 9 bases between them. Germline CDR1 is DFQATT and CDR2 is SNEGSKA (reference sequence). The CDR3 loop spans 12 amino acids. In DNA, the CDR3 is TGCAGTGCTAGACCCCCCGGGGATACGCAGTATTTT. Amino acid sequence: CSARPPGDTQYF.

This clonotype was picked up one time. This rearrangement joins TRBV6-1 to TRBJ2-7; 12 positions agree with TRBD2. CDR1 and CDR2 (germline): MNHNS, SASEGT. V dropped 6 bases and J dropped 7; count of bases not matched to a gene: 10. The CDR3 has 15 amino acids. CDR3 region: CASRRLAGVVDEQYF. The CDR3 DNA follows: TGTGCCAGCAGGAGACTAGCGGGGGTGGTCGATGAGCAGTACTTC.

The gene calls are TRBV20-1 and TRBJ2-5; TRBD1 matches at 9 bases. Trimming removed 2 bases from V and 1 base from J; junction bases left unmatched: 5. This CDR3 comprises 15 residues. The V gene's germline CDR1 is DFQATT and CDR2 SNEGSKA (reference sequence). The CDR3 sequence is CSARPGTGTQETQYF. CDR3 DNA sequence: TGCAGTGCTAGACCCGGGACAGGGACCCAAGAGACCCAGTACTTC.